This T cell receptor beta chain stems from a study of blood T cell repertoires in COVID-19. Per the authors' pipeline: Amplification from reference gene primers served as the basis for estimated nucleated cell counts. Data came from immunoSEQ multiplex PCR; TCRdb stores just in-frame clones and leaves some out. For V, J and clone size, that table is used; D and trimming come from the DNA. The sample records a few hundred thousand clones, about 90% being singletons. Ages ranged from about 18 to 89 years, with residence in around 24 US areas. Allocation to cohorts depended on clinical history reported by the participants. Trimming took 3 bases from V and 2 from J, leaving 11 bases between them. The CDR3 is 14 residues long. Germline V lookup: CDR1 MDHEN, CDR2 SYDVKM.

The rearrangement uses TRBV28 and TRBJ2-7; TRBD1 is a possible D gene (6 bases). The source of this sequence is a woman aged 18 to 35 with acute COVID-19. The source material was PBMCs or T cells enriched from blood (not recorded which). The CDR3 sequence: CASSFPGDPYEQYF. The CDR3 region has the DNA TGTGCCAGCAGTTTCCCAGGGGACCCCTACGAGCAGTACTTC.